This TCR beta chain was retrieved from a study of blood T cell repertoires in COVID-19. Study-level information: The United States, Italy and Spain were the sources of the acute and convalescent COVID-19 samples. Nucleic acid was either cDNA or gDNA, and it came from T cells, B-cell-depleted T cells, or PBMCs.

In the study's own analysis: Nucleated cell counts were estimated from reference gene primer amplification. The method was immunoSEQ multiplex PCR; TCRdb's version includes in-frame clones alone and lacks a portion of them. V, J and clone size are taken as reported in that table, and D and trimming were inferred from the DNA itself. The table includes about 65,000 clones, approximately 80% detected once. V dropped 5 bases and J dropped 3 bases, with 11 bases sitting between them. The germline V gene encodes CDR1 MNHNY and CDR2 SVGAGI (reference sequence). The length of the CDR3 is 14 residues. This clonotype originated in a man aged 80 or over with acute or convalescent COVID-19. The material sequenced was peripheral blood. The chain joins TRBV6-6 to TRBJ1-5; TRBD1 is a possible D gene (5 bases). The CDR3, as DNA: TGTGCCAGCAGTCCGGGGGGAACCAATCAGCCCCAGCATTTT. Its translation: CASSPGGTNQPQHF.